This is a list of T cell receptor beta chains from one sample in a study of cytomegalovirus exposure and HLA in healthy donors. Profiled with immunoSEQ multiplex PCR; TCRdb holds only in-frame clones, not every one. Of 95,000 to 150,000 clones detected, roughly 85% appear once; the ten largest clones hold 3.6%. The sequenced sample was PBMCs. These receptors were taken from a woman in her forties in good health and CMV-seropositive. CDR3s include the opening cysteine and the closing phenylalanine or tryptophan. Fields, in order: CDR3 length, J gene, D gene, clone size, V gene, CDR3 DNA, CDR3 protein. A D gene is named only where the DNA matches it firmly. Size is omitted from some rows. Given values are once, few, many or a class for expanded clones.

13	TRBJ1-2	TRBD1	-	TRBV30	TGTGCCTGGAGCCCCGACAGGGCGGGGGGCTACACCTTC	CAWSPDRAGGYTF
13	TRBJ1-4	-	-	TRBV27	TGTGCCAGCAGTTTATCCGGGAGGGGAAAACTGTTTTTT	CASSLSGRGKLFF
12	TRBJ1-1	-	-	TRBV2	TGTGCCAGCAGTGACGGGGGACGGCCGGGGGACTTT	CASSDGGRPGDF
13	TRBJ1-2	TRBD1	few	TRBV11-1	TGTGCCAGCAGCCCCGGGACAGACTATGGCTACACCTTC	CASSPGTDYGYTF
14	TRBJ1-5	TRBD1	-	TRBV4-2	TGTGCCAGCATCCCGACAGGGGTGGATCAGCCCCAGCATTTT	CASIPTGVDQPQHF
13	TRBJ1-2	TRBD1	-	TRBV7-9	TGTTCCACCTGGACCGGGACAGACTATGGCTACACCTTC	CSTWTGTDYGYTF
17	TRBJ1-1	-	-	TRBV4-2	TGTGCCAGCAGCCAAGATACCCTAGTGGAGACGAACACTGAGGCTTTCTTT	CASSQDTLVETNTEAFF
14	TRBJ1-1	TRBD1	once	TRBV2	TGTGCCAGCAGGACAGGGTTGGTGGACACTGAAGCTTTCTTT	CASRTGLVDTEAFF
13	TRBJ1-5	-	-	TRBV5-1	TGCGCCAGCAGCACCGAAGGGGATCAGCCCCAGCATTTT	CASSTEGDQPQHF
14	TRBJ1-2	-	-	TRBV29-1	TGCAGCGTTGAAGACCGGGAGGGTCTTGGAGGCTACACCTTC	CSVEDREGLGGYTF
14	TRBJ2-6	-	-	TRBV29-1	TGCAGCGTCTTATCAGGATCTGGGGCCAACGTCCTGACTTTC	CSVLSGSGANVLTF
14	TRBJ1-4	TRBD1	-	TRBV5-4	TGTGCCAGCAGCTGGGACAGGGGTGGGGAAAAACTGTTTTTT	CASSWDRGGEKLFF
16	TRBJ2-5	TRBD2	-	TRBV18	TGTGCCAGCTGGGGACTAGCGGGAGCGGGGGACCGGCCCAGTGACTTC	CASWGLAGAGDRPSDF
17	TRBJ2-1	-	-	TRBV11-3	TGTGCCAGCAGCTTAGAAGGAGTTGGAGCGGCCTTGAATGAGCAGTTCTTC	CASSLEGVGAALNEQFF
13	TRBJ2-7	TRBD1	-	TRBV30	TGTGCCTGGAGTAGGCAGGGGGCGGGGGAGCAGTACTTC	CAWSRQGAGEQYF
12	TRBJ1-2	-	-	TRBV28	TGTGCCAGCAGTTTAAGCGGGGAGGGCTACACCTTC	CASSLSGEGYTF
18	TRBJ2-5	TRBD2	-	TRBV30	TGTGCCTGGAGTGTATGGGCCCAAGGACTAGCGGGAGGAGAGACCCAGTACTTC	CAWSVWAQGLAGGETQYF
16	TRBJ1-6	-	-	TRBV4-1	TGCGCCAGCAGCCAGCCCCACAGGGAATATAATTCACCCCTCCACTTT	CASSQPHREYNSPLHF
15	TRBJ1-4	TRBD1	-	TRBV5-6	TGTGCCAGCAGCTCTGCCGGGACAGGGTTCGAAAAACTGTTTTTT	CASSSAGTGFEKLFF
13	TRBJ1-2	-	-	TRBV15	TGTGCCACCAGCAGGGAGACAGGATATGGCTACACCTTC	CATSRETGYGYTF
15	TRBJ2-1	TRBD2	-	TRBV27	TGTGCCAGCAGTGATAGCGGGACCGGCTACAATGAGCAGTTCTTC	CASSDSGTGYNEQFF
14	TRBJ2-5	-	-	TRBV6-5	TGTGCCAGCAGCAACATGGGTTGGCGGGAGACCCAGTACTTC	CASSNMGWRETQYF
13	TRBJ2-5	-	-	TRBV7-7	TGTGCTAGCAGCTTAGCCCTCCCCGAGACCCAGTACTTC	CASSLALPETQYF
12	TRBJ1-1	-	few	TRBV6-5	TGTGCCAGCATGGGCAGCAAATATGAAGCTTTCTTT	CASMGSKYEAFF
15	TRBJ1-3	TRBD1	few	TRBV19	TGTGCCAGTAGTAGCACAGGGGAAGTTGGAAACACCATATATTTT	CASSSTGEVGNTIYF
15	TRBJ2-7	-	-	TRBV5-1	TGCGCCAGCAGCTCGTTAACACCAGGGGACTACGAGCAGTACTTC	CASSSLTPGDYEQYF
14	TRBJ2-1	TRBD1	-	TRBV5-4	TGTGCCAGCAACCGGGACAGGAGCTACAATGAGCAGTTCTTC	CASNRDRSYNEQFF
13	TRBJ1-1	-	-	TRBV5-1	TGCGCCAGCAGTTACAATAGGGGGACTGAAGCTTTCTTT	CASSYNRGTEAFF
15	TRBJ2-3	TRBD1	-	TRBV10-1	TGCGCCACCCGCCCGGGACAGGGGAGCACAGATACGCAGTATTTT	CATRPGQGSTDTQYF
12	TRBJ1-4	-	-	TRBV29-1	TGCAGCACCGGGGGTCCTAATGAAAAACTGTTTTTT	CSTGGPNEKLFF
17	TRBJ2-3	TRBD2	once	TRBV5-1	TGCGCCAGCAGCTTCTTGACTAGCGGGAACCCCACAGATACGCAGTATTTT	CASSFLTSGNPTDTQYF
14	TRBJ2-7	-	few	TRBV6-5	TGTGCCAGCAGCCCCCGGGGGACGGACTACGAGCAGTACTTC	CASSPRGTDYEQYF
16	TRBJ2-6	TRBD2	-	TRBV2	TGTGCCAGCACGCGGGGGGGGGTCTCTGGGGCCAACGTCCTGACTTTC	CASTRGGVSGANVLTF
15	TRBJ1-1	TRBD1	-	TRBV9	TGTGCCAGCAGCCCCGACAGGGGGAGGCTCACTGAAGCTTTCTTT	CASSPDRGRLTEAFF
13	TRBJ1-2	TRBD1	once	TRBV30	TGTGCCTGGACAGGGGGTCGGGTCTATGGCTACACCTTC	CAWTGGRVYGYTF
15	TRBJ2-3	TRBD2	-	TRBV7-9	TGTGCCACCCTGCGTCTGGCGGGAGCGACAGATACGCAGTATTTT	CATLRLAGATDTQYF
12	TRBJ2-1	-	-	TRBV29-1	TGCAGCGGCACTACGGGGAACAATGAGCAGTTCTTC	CSGTTGNNEQFF
15	TRBJ2-1	TRBD2	-	TRBV18	TGTGCCAGCTCGCCAATGTCTAGCGGGGACAATGAGCAGTTCTTC	CASSPMSSGDNEQFF
14	TRBJ1-1	-	-	TRBV11-2	TGTGCCAGCAGCTTAGCAGGGTGGGACACTGAAGCTTTCTTT	CASSLAGWDTEAFF
15	TRBJ1-2	TRBD1	-	TRBV19	TGTGCCAGTAGTATCGGACAGGGGGCTCTCTATGGCTACACCTTC	CASSIGQGALYGYTF
17	TRBJ2-3	TRBD1	once	TRBV11-2	TGTGCCAGCAGTCCCAACTCCGGGACAGGGGGCACAGATACGCAGTATTTT	CASSPNSGTGGTDTQYF
15	TRBJ2-3	TRBD2	-	TRBV19	TGTGCCAGTAGTATTGGGACTAGCGGTACAGATACGCAGTATTTT	CASSIGTSGTDTQYF
14	TRBJ1-2	TRBD1	-	TRBV6-6	TGTGCCAGCAAAGAGGCGGGACAGGGGGATGGCTACACCTTC	CASKEAGQGDGYTF
15	TRBJ1-2	TRBD1	-	TRBV2	TGTGCCAGCAGTGAAGCATTCAGGGGGTTCTATGGCTACACCTTC	CASSEAFRGFYGYTF
18	TRBJ2-7	TRBD2	-	TRBV19	TGTGCCAGTAGTACCAAACTAGCGTACTCCTTAAGCTCCTACGAGCAGTACTTC	CASSTKLAYSLSSYEQYF
15	TRBJ1-2	TRBD1	once	TRBV6-5	TGTGCCAGCAGATCCCCACAGGGGGGGAGATATGGCTACACCTTC	CASRSPQGGRYGYTF
11	TRBJ1-2	-	-	TRBV28	TGTGCCAGCAGTCCTTCTTATGGCTACACCTTC	CASSPSYGYTF
13	TRBJ1-5	TRBD1	-	TRBV27	TGTGCCAGCAGTGGACAGGGTAATCAGCCCCAGCATTTT	CASSGQGNQPQHF
14	TRBJ2-2	TRBD1	-	TRBV27	TGTGCCAGCAGTGCGGGACAGGGGGCCGGGGAGCTGTTTTTT	CASSAGQGAGELFF
13	TRBJ1-1	TRBD1	few	TRBV4-1	TGCGCCAGCAGCCAAGATAGGACAGGAGAAGCTTTCTTT	CASSQDRTGEAFF
17	TRBJ2-3	TRBD2	-	TRBV2	TGTGCCAGCAGTGAAGTGTCGACTAGCGGAAGCACAGATACGCAGTATTTT	CASSEVSTSGSTDTQYF
17	TRBJ2-3	TRBD1	-	TRBV4-3	TGCGCCAGCAGCCAAGAACGCTCGACAGGGGTTGAAGATACGCAGTATTTT	CASSQERSTGVEDTQYF
15	TRBJ2-3	-	-	TRBV6-1	TGTGCCAGCAGTGAGCAGGGCGTTAGCACAGATACGCAGTATTTT	CASSEQGVSTDTQYF
16	TRBJ2-6	-	-	TRBV11-3	TGTGCCAGCAGCTTAGTTTTGCGGAGTGGGGCCAACGTCCTGACTTTC	CASSLVLRSGANVLTF
14	TRBJ2-2	-	-	TRBV15	TGTGCCACCAGCTATCGGGAGCTGACCGGGGAGCTGTTTTTT	CATSYRELTGELFF
15	TRBJ1-5	TRBD1	-	TRBV28	TGTGCCAGCAGTCTACGGGACAGCCCTCATCAGCCCCAGCATTTT	CASSLRDSPHQPQHF
13	TRBJ1-1	-	few	TRBV7-9	TGTGCCAGCAGCTTAGTCCCGGGCACTGAAGCTTTCTTT	CASSLVPGTEAFF